This TCR beta chain was recovered during a study of T cell responses to AZD1222 COVID-19 vaccine. Notes on this clone: What it binds is unknown.

Points from the study as a whole: CD4 TCRs associated with vaccination spanned spike, dominating at 160-218 and 743-854. There were mostly white British donors and more females than males, and clonal diversity was possibly underestimated. Epitopes outside B.1.351 and B.1.1.7 mutated regions reportedly drew nearly half of spike TCRs.

Profiled with immunoSEQ multiplex PCR; TCRdb holds only in-frame clones, not every one. The sample includes 100,000 or so clones, about 93% seen only once; the top ten take roughly 2%. CDR1 and CDR2 from the germline V gene are KGHSH and LQKENI. The CDR3 spans 15 residues. V lost 3 bases and J 0 bases, leaving 11 bases between the germline ends. The chain carries TRBV18 and TRBJ1-1; TRBD1 is a possible D gene (5 bases). This specimen consisted of peripheral blood, obtained on day 0 of AZD1222 vaccination. The sequence came from an adult in good health. The CDR3 sequence is CASSPSDNMNTEAFF. In DNA form, the CDR3 reads TGTGCCAGCTCACCTTCGGACAACATGAACACTGAAGCTTTCTTT.